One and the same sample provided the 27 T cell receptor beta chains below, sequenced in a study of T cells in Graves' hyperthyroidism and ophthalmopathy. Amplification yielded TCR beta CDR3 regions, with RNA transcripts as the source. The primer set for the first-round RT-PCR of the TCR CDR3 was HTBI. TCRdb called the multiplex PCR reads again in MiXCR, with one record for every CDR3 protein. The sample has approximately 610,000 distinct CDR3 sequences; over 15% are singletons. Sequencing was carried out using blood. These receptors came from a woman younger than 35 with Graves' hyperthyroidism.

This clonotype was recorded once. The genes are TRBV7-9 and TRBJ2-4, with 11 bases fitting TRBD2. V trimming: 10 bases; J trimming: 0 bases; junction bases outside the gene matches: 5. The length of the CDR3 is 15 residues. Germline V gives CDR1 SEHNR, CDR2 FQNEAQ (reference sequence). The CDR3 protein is CAISSGGLAKNIQYF. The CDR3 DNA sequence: TGTGCCATCTCTAGCGGGGGGCTAGCCAAAAACATTCAGTACTTC.

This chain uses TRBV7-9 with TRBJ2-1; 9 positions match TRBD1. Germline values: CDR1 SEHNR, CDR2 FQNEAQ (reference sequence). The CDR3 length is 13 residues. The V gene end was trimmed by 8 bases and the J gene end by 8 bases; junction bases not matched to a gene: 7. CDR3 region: CASPGQGLDEQFF. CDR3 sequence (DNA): TGTGCCAGCCCGGGACAGGGTTTGGATGAGCAGTTCTTC.

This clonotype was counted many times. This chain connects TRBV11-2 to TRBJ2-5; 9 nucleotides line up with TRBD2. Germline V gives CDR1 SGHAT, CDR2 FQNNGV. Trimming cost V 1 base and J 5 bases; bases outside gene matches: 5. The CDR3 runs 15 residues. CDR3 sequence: CASSLGGGAGETQYF. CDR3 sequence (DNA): TGTGCCAGCAGCTTAGGCGGGGGGGCCGGGGAGACCCAGTACTTC.

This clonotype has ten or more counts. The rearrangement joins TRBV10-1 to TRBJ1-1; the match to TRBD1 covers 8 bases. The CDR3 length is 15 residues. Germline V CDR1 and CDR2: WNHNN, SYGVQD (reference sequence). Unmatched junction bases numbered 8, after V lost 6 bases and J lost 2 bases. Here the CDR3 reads CASSPSGQGNTEAFF. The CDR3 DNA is TGCGCCAGCAGCCCCTCAGGACAGGGAAACACTGAAGCTTTCTTT.

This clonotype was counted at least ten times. The CDR3 sequence is CASSSTTSGGTYEQYF. The CDR3 DNA follows: TGTGCCAGCAGCTCAACCACTAGCGGGGGTACCTACGAGCAGTACTTC. The rearrangement uses TRBV7-6 and TRBJ2-7; TRBD2 agrees at 11 bases. The V gene's germline CDR1 is SGHVS and CDR2 FNYEAQ. The CDR3 runs 16 residues. The ends lost 4 bases at V and 2 bases at J; junction bases unmatched: 7.

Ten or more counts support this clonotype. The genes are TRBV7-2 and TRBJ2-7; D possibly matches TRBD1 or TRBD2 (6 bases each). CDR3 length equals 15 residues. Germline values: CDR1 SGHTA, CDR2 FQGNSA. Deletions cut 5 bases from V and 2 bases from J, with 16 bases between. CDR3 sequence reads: CASSPGGATTYEQYF. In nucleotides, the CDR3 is TGTGCCAGCAGCCCCGGGGGCGCGACGACCTACGAGCAGTACTTC.

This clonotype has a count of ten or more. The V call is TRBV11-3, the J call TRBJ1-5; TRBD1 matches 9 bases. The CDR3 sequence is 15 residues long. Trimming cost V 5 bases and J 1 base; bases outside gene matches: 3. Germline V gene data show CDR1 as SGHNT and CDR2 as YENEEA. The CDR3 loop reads CASSPGTGSNQPQHF. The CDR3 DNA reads TGTGCCAGCAGCCCTGGGACAGGGAGCAATCAGCCCCAGCATTTT. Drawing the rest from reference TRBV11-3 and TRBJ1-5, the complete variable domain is EAGVVQSPRYKIIEKKQPVAFWCNPISGHNTLYWYLQNLGQGPELLIRYENEEAVDDSQLPKDRFSAERLKGVDSTLKIQPAELGDSAVYLCASSPGTGSNQPQHFGDGTRLSIL.

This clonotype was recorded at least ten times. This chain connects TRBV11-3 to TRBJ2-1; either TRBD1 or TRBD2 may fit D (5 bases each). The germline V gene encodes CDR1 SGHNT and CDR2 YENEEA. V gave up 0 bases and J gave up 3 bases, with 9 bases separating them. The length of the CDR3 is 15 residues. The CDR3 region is CASSLDGGLYNEQFF. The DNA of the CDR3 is TGTGCCAGCAGCTTAGATGGGGGTCTCTACAATGAGCAGTTCTTC.

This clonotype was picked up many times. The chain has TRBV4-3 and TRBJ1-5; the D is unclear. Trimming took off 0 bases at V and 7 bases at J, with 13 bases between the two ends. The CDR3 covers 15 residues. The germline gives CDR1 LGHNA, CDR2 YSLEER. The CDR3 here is CASSQDQGRGQPQHF. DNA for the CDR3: TGCGCCAGCAGCCAAGATCAAGGGCGAGGGCAGCCCCAGCATTTT.

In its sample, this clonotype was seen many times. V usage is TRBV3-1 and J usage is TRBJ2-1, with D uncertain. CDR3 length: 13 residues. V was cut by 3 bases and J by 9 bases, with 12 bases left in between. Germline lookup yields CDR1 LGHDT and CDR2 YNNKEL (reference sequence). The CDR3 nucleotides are TGTGCCAGCAGCCAGGACCTTTTAGGTGAGCAGTTCTTC. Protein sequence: CASSQDLLGEQFF.

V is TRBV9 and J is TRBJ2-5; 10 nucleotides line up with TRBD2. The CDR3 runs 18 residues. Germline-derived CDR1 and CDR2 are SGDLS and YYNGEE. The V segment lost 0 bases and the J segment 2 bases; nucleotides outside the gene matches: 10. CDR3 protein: CASSVASGGSPNQETQYF. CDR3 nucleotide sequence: TGTGCCAGCAGCGTAGCTAGCGGGGGCTCGCCAAATCAAGAGACCCAGTACTTC.

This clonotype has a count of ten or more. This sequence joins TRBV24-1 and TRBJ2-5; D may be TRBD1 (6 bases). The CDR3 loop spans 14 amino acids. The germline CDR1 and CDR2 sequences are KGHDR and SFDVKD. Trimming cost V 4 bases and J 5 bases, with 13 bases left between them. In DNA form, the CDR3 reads TGTGCCACCAGTGACCCACAGGGCCGGGAGACCCAGTACTTC. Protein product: CATSDPQGRETQYF.

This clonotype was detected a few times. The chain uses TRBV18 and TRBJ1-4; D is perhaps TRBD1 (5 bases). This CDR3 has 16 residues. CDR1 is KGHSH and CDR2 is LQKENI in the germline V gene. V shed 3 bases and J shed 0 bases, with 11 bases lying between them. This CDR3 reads CASSPFTGATNEKLFF. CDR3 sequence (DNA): TGTGCCAGCTCACCTTTTACAGGAGCAACTAATGAAAAACTGTTTTTT.

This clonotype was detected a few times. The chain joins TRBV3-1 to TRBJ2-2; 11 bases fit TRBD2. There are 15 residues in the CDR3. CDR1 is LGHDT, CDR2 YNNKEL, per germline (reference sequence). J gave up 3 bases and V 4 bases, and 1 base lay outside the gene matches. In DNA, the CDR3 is TGTGCCAGCAGCCGGACTAGCGGGCACACCGGGGAGCTGTTTTTT. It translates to CASSRTSGHTGELFF.

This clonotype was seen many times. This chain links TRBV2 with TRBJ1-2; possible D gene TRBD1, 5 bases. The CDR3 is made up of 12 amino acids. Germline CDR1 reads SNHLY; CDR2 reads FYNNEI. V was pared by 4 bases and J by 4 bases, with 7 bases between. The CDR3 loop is CASSVTGYGYTF. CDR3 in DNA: TGTGCCAGCAGTGTAACAGGCTATGGCTACACCTTC.

The CDR3, as DNA: TGCGCCAGCAGTGATCCCCCAAGGGGGCAGTTCTTC. It translates to CASSDPPRGQFF. This chain joins TRBV10-1 and TRBJ2-1; TRBD1 might be the D (5 bases). The CDR3 has 12 amino acids. V was pared by 3 bases and J by 12 bases, with 12 bases between. Germline CDR1 and CDR2: WNHNN and SYGVQD (reference sequence).

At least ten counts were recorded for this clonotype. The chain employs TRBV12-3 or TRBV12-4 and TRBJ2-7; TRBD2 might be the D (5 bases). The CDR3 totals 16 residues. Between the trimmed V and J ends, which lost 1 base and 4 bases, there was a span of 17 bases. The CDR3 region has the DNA TGTGCCAGCAGTTTAGGGGCTCGGGCGGGCCGTTACGAGCAGTACTTC. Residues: CASSLGARAGRYEQYF.

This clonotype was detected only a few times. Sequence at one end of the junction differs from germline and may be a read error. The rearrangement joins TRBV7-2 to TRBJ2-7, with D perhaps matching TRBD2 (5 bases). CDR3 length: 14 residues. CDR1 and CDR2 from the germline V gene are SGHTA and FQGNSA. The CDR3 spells CASTIGRVSCEQYF. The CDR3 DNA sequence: TGTGCCAGCACCATAGGGAGAGTCTCCTGCGAGCAGTACTTC. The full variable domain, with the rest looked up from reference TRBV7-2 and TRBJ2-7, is GAGVSQSPSNKVTEKGKDVELRCDPISGHTALYWYRQSLGQGLEFLIYFQGNSAPDKSGLPSDRFSAERTGGSVSTLTIQRTQQEDSAVYLCASTIGRVSCEQYFGPGTRLTVT.

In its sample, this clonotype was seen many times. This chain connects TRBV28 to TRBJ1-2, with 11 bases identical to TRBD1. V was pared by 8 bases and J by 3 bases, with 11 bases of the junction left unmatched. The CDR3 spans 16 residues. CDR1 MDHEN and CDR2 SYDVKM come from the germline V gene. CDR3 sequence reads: CASSLIPGQGDYGYTF. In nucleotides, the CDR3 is TGTGCCAGCTCGCTAATCCCGGGACAGGGGGACTATGGCTACACCTTC.

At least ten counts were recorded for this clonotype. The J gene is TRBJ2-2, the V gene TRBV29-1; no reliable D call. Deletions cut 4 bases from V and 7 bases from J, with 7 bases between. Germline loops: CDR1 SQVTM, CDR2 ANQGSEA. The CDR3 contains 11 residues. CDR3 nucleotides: TGCAGCGTTGTTCGACGCGGGGAGCTGTTTTTT. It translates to CSVVRRGELFF.

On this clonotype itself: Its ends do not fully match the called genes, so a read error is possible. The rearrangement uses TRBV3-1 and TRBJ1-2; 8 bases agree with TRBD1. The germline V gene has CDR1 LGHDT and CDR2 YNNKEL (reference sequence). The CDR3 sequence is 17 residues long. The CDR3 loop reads CVSSQLKDRERRDGYTF. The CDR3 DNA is TGTGTCAGCAGCCAACTAAAGGACAGGGAGAGGAGAGATGGCTACACCTTC.

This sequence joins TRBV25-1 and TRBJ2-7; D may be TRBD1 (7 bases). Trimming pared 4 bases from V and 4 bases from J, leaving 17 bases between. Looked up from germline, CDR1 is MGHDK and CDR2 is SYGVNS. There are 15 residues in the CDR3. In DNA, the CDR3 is TGTGCCAGCAGTGGGAGGGGGCGTTTATGGTACGAGCAGTACTTC. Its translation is CASSGRGRLWYEQYF.

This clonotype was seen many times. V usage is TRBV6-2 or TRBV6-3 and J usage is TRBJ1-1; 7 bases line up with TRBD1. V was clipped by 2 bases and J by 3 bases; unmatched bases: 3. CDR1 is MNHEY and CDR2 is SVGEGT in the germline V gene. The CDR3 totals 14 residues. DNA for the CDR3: TGTGCCAGCAGTTACGAGGGGGCGTACACTGAAGCTTTCTTT. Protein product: CASSYEGAYTEAFF.

As DNA, the CDR3 is TGCGCCAGCAGCCGATTCCGGACAGGCGAATCACCCCTCCACTTT. Its translation: CASSRFRTGESPLHF. The V and J genes are TRBV4-3 and TRBJ1-6, with TRBD1 identical over 7 bases. Germline CDR1 LGHNA, CDR2 YSLEER. Trimming cost V 4 bases and J 10 bases; bases outside gene matches: 10. This CDR3 region has 15 residues.

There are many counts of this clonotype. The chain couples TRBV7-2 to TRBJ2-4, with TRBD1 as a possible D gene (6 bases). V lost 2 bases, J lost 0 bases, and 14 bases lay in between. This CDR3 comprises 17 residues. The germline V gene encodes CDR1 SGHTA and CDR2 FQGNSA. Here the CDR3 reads CASSLKGTGRAKNIQYF. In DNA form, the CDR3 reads TGTGCCAGCAGCTTAAAGGGTACAGGGCGAGCCAAAAACATTCAGTACTTC.

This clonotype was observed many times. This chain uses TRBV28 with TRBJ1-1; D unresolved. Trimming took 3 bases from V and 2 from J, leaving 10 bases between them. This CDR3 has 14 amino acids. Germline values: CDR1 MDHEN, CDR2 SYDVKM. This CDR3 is CASSFRTYNTEAFF. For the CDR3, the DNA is TGTGCCAGCAGTTTTCGGACGTACAACACTGAAGCTTTCTTT. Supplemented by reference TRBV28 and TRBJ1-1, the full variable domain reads DVKVTQSSRYLVKRTGEKVFLECVQDMDHENMFWYRQDPGLGLRLIYFSYDVKMKEKGDIPEGYSVSREKKERFSLILESASTNQTSMYLCASSFRTYNTEAFFGQGTRLTVV.

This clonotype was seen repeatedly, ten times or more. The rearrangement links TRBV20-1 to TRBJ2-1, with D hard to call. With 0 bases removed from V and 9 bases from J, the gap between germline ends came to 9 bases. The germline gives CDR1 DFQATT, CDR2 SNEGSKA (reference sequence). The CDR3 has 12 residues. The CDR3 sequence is CSARDQSSEQFF. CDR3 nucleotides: TGCAGTGCTAGAGATCAATCCAGTGAGCAGTTCTTC.